Shown below are 21 T cell receptor beta chains from a single sample sequenced in a study of molecular identifiers for immune sequencing clone quantification. TCRdb recomputed calls from the PCR reads with MiXCR, one row per CDR3 protein. Here the sample spans 300,000 to 400,000 distinct CDR3 sequences, roughly a quarter being singletons. Sequenced input: naive CD8+ T cells from blood, with Jurkat cell RNA spiked in. As to subset: FACS-sorted CD8+CD4-CCR7+CD45RA+ naive T cells. Receptor source: a human donor in good health. Some libraries in this study had Jurkat cell RNA spiked in.

The chain has TRBV28 and TRBJ2-7; 9 nucleotides align to TRBD1. Trimming removed 2 bases from V and 4 bases from J; junction bases left unmatched: 12. The germline CDR1 and CDR2 sequences are MDHEN and SYDVKM. The CDR3 runs to 17 residues. Written as DNA, the CDR3 is TGTGCCAGCAGTTTAATAGCCGGGACAGGGAGCAATTACGAGCAGTACTTC. It yields the protein CASSLIAGTGSNYEQYF. Filled out from reference TRBV28 and TRBJ2-7, the complete variable domain reads DVKVTQSSRYLVKRTGEKVFLECVQDMDHENMFWYRQDPGLGLRLIYFSYDVKMKEKGDIPEGYSVSREKKERFSLILESASTNQTSMYLCASSLIAGTGSNYEQYFGPGTRLTVT.

This clonotype was seen ten or more times. The chain has TRBV12-3 or TRBV12-4 and TRBJ2-3, with D perhaps TRBD2 (5 bases). This CDR3 has 13 residues. Trimming stripped 6 bases from V and 1 base from J, with 8 bases between. This chain's CDR3 is CASSPGGTDTQYF. CDR3 nucleotide sequence: TGTGCCAGCAGCCCCGGGGGCACAGATACGCAGTATTTT.

V is TRBV27 and J is TRBJ1-1; the match to TRBD1 covers 9 bases. Per the germline V gene, CDR1 is MNHEY and CDR2 is SMNVEV (reference sequence). The CDR3 has 15 residues. Trimming took 5 bases from V and 5 from J; bases not matched to a gene: 9. The CDR3 nucleotides read TGTGCCAGCAGTCTAAGACAGGGGGTAGGAACTGAAGCTTTCTTT. Translated, it gives CASSLRQGVGTEAFF.

In DNA form, the CDR3 reads TGTGCCAGCAGCTCAAGGGGACTAGCGGGAGGACCTACCCACGAGCAGTACTTC. It specifies CASSSRGLAGGPTHEQYF. The chain couples TRBV13 to TRBJ2-7; 15 bases fit TRBD2. The J segment lost 5 bases and the V segment lost 4 bases, leaving 12 bases of the junction unmatched. The CDR3 consists of 18 residues. Germline loops: CDR1 PRHDT, CDR2 FYEKMQ (reference sequence).

This clonotype occurred many times. The V call is TRBV7-2, the J call TRBJ1-2, with D maybe TRBD1 (5 bases). Germline V gene data show CDR1 as SGHTA and CDR2 as FQGNSA. Trimming left V 5 bases short and J 3 bases short, with 19 bases between. This CDR3 region has 16 residues. CDR3 DNA sequence: TGTGCCAGCAGCGAAGTTTCGACAGTCTTCTACTATGGCTACACCTTC. Its protein product is CASSEVSTVFYYGYTF.

A note on this clonotype: With a much larger clone just one base away, this may be a read error. The chain couples TRBV2 to TRBJ2-3; D gene uncertain. The length of the CDR3 is 12 residues. V lost 6 bases, J lost 10 bases, and 14 bases lay in between. Germline V CDR1 and CDR2: SNHLY, FYNNEI. The chain's CDR3 is CASRTWSDAQYF. The CDR3 region has the DNA TGTGCCAGCAGGACGTGGTCGGATGCGCAGTATTTT.

This clonotype has ten or more counts. The V and J genes are TRBV12-5 and TRBJ1-5; possible D gene TRBD1, 5 bases. This CDR3 contains 14 residues. The V gene lost 4 bases and the J gene lost 0 bases, with 7 bases spanning the gap. Germline-derived CDR1 and CDR2 are LGHNT and FRNRAP. The CDR3 bases are TGTGCTAGTGGTTACACAGGTAGCAATCAGCCCCAGCATTTT. It codes for CASGYTGSNQPQHF. Full variable domain (missing parts from reference TRBV12-5 and TRBJ1-5): DARVTQTPRHKVTEMGQEVTMRCQPILGHNTVFWYRQTMMQGLELLAYFRNRAPLDDSGMPKDRFSAEMPDATLATLKIQPSEPRDSAVYFCASGYTGSNQPQHFGDGTRLSIL.

The chain carries TRBV4-3 and TRBJ1-3; 9 bases align to TRBD1. The CDR3 totals 17 residues. V shed 4 bases, J shed 0 bases, and the junction held 7 bases outside the gene matches. Per the germline V gene, CDR1 is LGHNA and CDR2 is YSLEER. CDR3 nucleotides: TGCGCCAGCAGCCCTGGGACAGGGACCTCCTCTGGAAACACCATATATTTT. Translated, it gives CASSPGTGTSSGNTIYF.

There are many counts of this clonotype. This chain links TRBV5-1 with TRBJ2-1, with a tentative D call TRBD2 (7 bases). The V end was cut by 0 bases, the J end by 8 bases, with 12 bases between. The CDR3 length is 14 residues. The germline gives CDR1 SGHRS, CDR2 YFSETQ. CDR3 in DNA: TGCGCCAGCAGCTTGGAGGGCGGGGGCTATGAGCAGTTCTTC. This gives the protein CASSLEGGGYEQFF.

This clonotype has a count of ten or more. This rearrangement joins TRBV20-1 to TRBJ1-1, with D maybe TRBD1 (5 bases). Germline values: CDR1 DFQATT, CDR2 SNEGSKA (reference sequence). This CDR3 is 15 amino acids long. With 0 bases removed from V and 0 bases from J, the gap between germline ends came to 11 bases. For the CDR3, the DNA is TGCAGTGCTAGAGATTTCAGGGCGGTGAACACTGAAGCTTTCTTT. This translates into CSARDFRAVNTEAFF.

With regard to this clonotype: This may be a read error, as it is one base from a much larger clone. The chain carries TRBV12-3 or TRBV12-4 and TRBJ2-2, with a possible D match to TRBD2 (6 bases). This CDR3 is 14 amino acids long. DNA of the CDR3: TGTGCCAGCTGCGCCGGGAGAGAGGCCGGGGAGCTGTCTTTT. It codes for CASCAGREAGELSF.

The sample holds a few counts of this clonotype. The chain recombines TRBV6-2 or TRBV6-3 with TRBJ1-5; D is undetermined. Looked up from germline, CDR1 is MNHEY and CDR2 is SVGEGT. The CDR3 length is 15 residues. Between the trimmed V and J ends, which lost 8 bases and 1 base, there was a span of 15 bases. The CDR3 region is CASGVPGRSNQPQHF. The CDR3 DNA follows: TGTGCCAGCGGCGTCCCCGGACGAAGCAATCAGCCCCAGCATTTT.

The chain employs TRBV30 and TRBJ2-2; possibly TRBD2 for D (5 bases). The V and J ends lost 0 bases and 8 bases respectively, with 19 bases between them. This CDR3 has 16 residues. Germline V CDR1 and CDR2: GTSNPN, SVGIG (reference sequence). The CDR3 nucleotides are TGTGCCTGGAGTGTATCCGGGATCGGTGGATTTGGGGAGCTGTTTTTT. This sequence encodes CAWSVSGIGGFGELFF.

In regard to this clonotype: A much larger clone differs from this one at a single base, so this may be a read error. The rearrangement uses TRBV19 and TRBJ2-6; tentative D call: TRBD1 (6 bases). Germline CDR1 reads LNHDA; CDR2 reads SQIVND (reference sequence). This CDR3 is built from 16 residues. CDR3 in DNA: TGTGCCAGTAGTATAACAGGGATCGCCGGGGACAACGTCGTGACTTTC. Protein sequence: CASSITGIAGDNVVTF.

The chain carries TRBV20-1 and TRBJ2-3; 7 positions match TRBD2. CDR1 and CDR2 from the germline V gene are DFQATT and SNEGSKA (reference sequence). The CDR3 consists of 15 residues. The V gene end was trimmed by 0 bases and the J gene end by 0 bases; junction bases not matched to a gene: 3. The CDR3 nucleotides are TGCAGTGCTAGAGATGGGGGGGGAAGCACAGATACGCAGTATTTT. Residues: CSARDGGGSTDTQYF.

This clonotype was seen at least ten times. The rearrangement joins TRBV12-5 to TRBJ1-2, with no clear D. CDR1 and CDR2 from the germline V gene are LGHNT and FRNRAP. The V and J ends lost 2 bases and 0 bases respectively, with 10 bases between them. The CDR3 spans 15 residues. CDR3 bases: TGTGCTAGTGGTTTGTTGCCAGGAGCTAACTATGGCTACACCTTC. Protein: CASGLLPGANYGYTF.

This clonotype showed up many times. The DNA of the CDR3 is TGTGCCAGCAGCCCCTTGGCCGGGCACGAGCAGTACTTC. This sequence encodes CASSPLAGHEQYF. This chain connects TRBV5-5 to TRBJ2-7; no definite D call. Per germline, CDR1 SGHKS and CDR2 YYEKEE (reference sequence). The CDR3 runs to 13 residues. The ends were cut back, 4 bases at V and 5 bases at J, with 13 bases in the middle.

A few counts support this clonotype. The V gene is TRBV9, the J gene TRBJ2-7; either TRBD1 or TRBD2 may supply D (6 bases each). The ends were cut back, 0 bases at V and 2 bases at J, with 12 bases in the middle. The V gene's germline CDR1 is SGDLS and CDR2 YYNGEE. The CDR3 is 15 amino acids. CDR3 bases: TGTGCCAGCAGCGTAGCCGGGGGCCTCACCTACGAGCAGTACTTC. Translation: CASSVAGGLTYEQYF. The complete variable domain, with remaining parts taken from reference TRBV9 and TRBJ2-7, reads DSGVTQTPKHLITATGQRVTLRCSPRSGDLSVYWYQQSLDQGLQFLIQYYNGEERAKGNILERFSAQQFPDLHSELNLSSLELGDSALYFCASSVAGGLTYEQYFGPGTRLTVT.

Comments on this clonotype: A much larger clone lies a single base off, so this may be a read error. This chain connects TRBV7-2 to TRBJ1-1; D is perhaps TRBD1 (5 bases). Germline loops: CDR1 SGHTA, CDR2 FQGNSA. Trimming took off 5 bases at V and 11 bases at J, with 15 bases between the two ends. This CDR3 is 12 amino acids long. CDR3 in DNA: TGTGCCAGCAGCCCCAGCTTAGGGACTGCTTTCTTT. Protein: CASSPSLGTAFF.

This clonotype was observed many times. The J gene is TRBJ2-7, the V gene TRBV5-5, with D maybe TRBD1 (5 bases). V shed 0 bases and J shed 3 bases, with 16 bases lying between them. The germline V gene has CDR1 SGHKS and CDR2 YYEKEE (reference sequence). The CDR3 has 16 residues. CDR3 amino acids: CASSLVGPTVDYEQYF. The CDR3 nucleotides read TGTGCCAGCAGCTTGGTGGGGCCTACAGTGGACTACGAGCAGTACTTC.

The chain is built from TRBV12-3 or TRBV12-4 and TRBJ1-2; tentatively, D is TRBD1 (5 bases). The CDR3 is made up of 13 amino acids. Trimming stripped 10 bases from V and 4 bases from J, with 16 bases between. DNA of the CDR3: TGTGCCAACAGCTCAATCACAGGCTATGGCTACACCTTC. Encoded protein: CANSSITGYGYTF.